Here is one TCR beta chain with its context. Antigen specificity is unknown. This entry comes from a study of immune cell composition in non-small cell lung cancer. Study-wide findings and caveats: Tumour-associated clones >0.5% occurred in 25% to 40% of adenocarcinomas, over 60% of squamous.

This CDR3 is 13 amino acids long. Germline loops: CDR1 SGHDN, CDR2 FVKESK. Trimming took off 4 bases at V and 4 bases at J, with 7 bases between the two ends. Clones were read by immunoSEQ multiplex PCR, and TCRdb kept only the in-frame ones, dropping some. The sample lists 3,500 to 4,500 clones; 65% to 80% were seen once. The TCR originated in a human donor with non-small cell lung cancer. The chain has TRBV14 and TRBJ1-4; D gene ambiguous. Sequenced input: lung tumor tissue. The chain's CDR3 is CASSRAFNEKLFF. CDR3 nucleotides: TGTGCCAGCAGCCGGGCGTTTAATGAAAAACTGTTTTTT.